The 27 T cell receptor beta chains below were found in one sample sequenced in a study of T cell responses to AZD1222 COVID-19 vaccine. Some clones are missing from TCRdb's copy, which holds only in-frame ones; the method was immunoSEQ multiplex PCR. This sample has around 180,000 clones; roughly nine tenths occur once, and the top ten carry roughly 6.9%. The starting material was peripheral blood, obtained on day 0 of AZD1222 vaccination. These TCRs come from an adult in good health.

V is TRBV9 and J is TRBJ2-2; D gene uncertain. V lost 3 bases and J 4 bases, leaving 13 bases between the germline ends. The CDR3 is made up of 15 amino acids. CDR1 SGDLS and CDR2 YYNGEE come from the germline V gene. The CDR3 DNA reads TGTGCCAGCAGCGATGGGCCAGCTTTCACCGGGGAGCTGTTTTTT. It encodes CASSDGPAFTGELFF.

Only a few counts were recorded for this clone. V and J are TRBV3-1 (or the pseudogene TRBV3-2) and TRBJ1-6; TRBD1 matches at 10 bases. Germline-derived CDR1 and CDR2 are LGHDT and YNNKEL (reference sequence). The length of the CDR3 is 19 residues. J was trimmed by 0 bases and V by 2 bases; bases with no gene match: 7. The CDR3 DNA is TGTGCCAGCAGCCAAACCCGACAGGGGGCGAGCTCCTATAATTCACCCCTCCACTTT. As protein: CASSQTRQGASSYNSPLHF.

The chain joins TRBV7-9 to TRBJ1-4; TRBD1 aligns across 8 bases. Germline values: CDR1 SEHNR, CDR2 FQNEAQ (reference sequence). Trimming took 0 bases from V and 4 from J; bases not matched to a gene: 4. There are 16 residues in the CDR3. The CDR3 region has the DNA TGTGCCAGCAGCTTAGCGGGGACAGGTGATAATGAAAAACTGTTTTTT. Amino acid sequence: CASSLAGTGDNEKLFF.

The CDR3 sequence: CASSWNTGELFF. The CDR3 nucleotides read TGCGCCAGCAGCTGGAACACCGGGGAGCTGTTTTTT. This chain connects TRBV5-1 to TRBJ2-2, with D unresolved. This CDR3 contains 12 residues. The V gene's germline CDR1 is SGHRS and CDR2 YFSETQ. Deletions cut 3 bases from V and 1 base from J, with 1 base between. Variable domain in full (rest from reference TRBV5-1 and TRBJ2-2): KAGVTQTPRYLIKTRGQQVTLSCSPISGHRSVSWYQQTPGQGLQFLFEYFSETQRNKGNFPGRFSGRQFSNSRSEMNVSTLELGDSALYLCASSWNTGELFFGEGSRLTVL.

The chain uses TRBV24-1 and TRBJ2-1; a possible D gene is TRBD2 (6 bases). This CDR3 has 17 residues. Between the trimmed V and J ends, which lost 4 bases and 8 bases, there was a span of 23 bases. Germline lookup yields CDR1 KGHDR and CDR2 SFDVKD. CDR3 residues: CATSDRPGLARHDEQFF. The CDR3, as DNA: TGTGCCACCAGTGACCGCCCGGGACTGGCAAGACACGATGAGCAGTTCTTC.

The rearrangement joins TRBV7-2 to TRBJ1-5, with unresolved D. Germline assignment: CDR1 SGHTA and CDR2 FQGNSA. Trimming pared 1 base from V and 6 bases from J, leaving 10 bases between. CDR3 length equals 14 residues. Here the CDR3 reads CASSLDMVPQPQHF. The CDR3 region has the DNA TGTGCCAGCAGCTTAGACATGGTCCCTCAGCCCCAGCATTTT.

The V call is TRBV2, the J call TRBJ1-1, with 9 bases lining up with TRBD1. With 6 bases clipped from V and 5 bases from J, the junction kept 4 bases outside the gene matches. The germline CDR1 and CDR2 sequences are SNHLY and FYNNEI. The CDR3 loop spans 13 amino acids. In nucleotides, the CDR3 is TGTGCCAGCAGCTACAGGGGGCAGACTGAAGCTTTCTTT. It codes for CASSYRGQTEAFF.

The CDR3 spells CASSSRTYSGNTIYF. For the CDR3, the DNA is TGTGCCAGCAGTTCCCGGACGTACTCTGGAAACACCATATATTTT. V gene TRBV6-5 combines with J gene TRBJ1-3; D remains unclear. The CDR3 has 15 amino acids. V dropped 4 bases and J dropped 0 bases, with 10 bases sitting between them. CDR1 is MNHEY and CDR2 is SVGAGI in the germline V gene.

V gene TRBV6-5 combines with J gene TRBJ1-2; weak D call: TRBD1 (5 bases). Trimming left V 8 bases short and J 4 bases short, with 17 bases between. From germline, CDR1 is MNHEY and CDR2 SVGAGI. This CDR3 is built from 14 residues. The CDR3 coding sequence is TGTGCCAGCTCATACACGCCCGGGGCCTATGGCTACACCTTC. It translates to CASSYTPGAYGYTF.

The gene calls are TRBV30 and TRBJ2-6; D remains unclear. CDR3 size: 13 residues. V lost 3 bases to trimming and J lost 0 bases, with 3 bases between them. Per the germline V gene, CDR1 is GTSNPN and CDR2 is SVGIG (reference sequence). The CDR3 nucleotides read TGTGCCTGGAGACACTCTGGGGCCAACGTCCTGACTTTC. Protein: CAWRHSGANVLTF.

V and J are TRBV6-6 and TRBJ1-2; the D is unclear. CDR1 MNHNY and CDR2 SVGAGI come from the germline V gene (reference sequence). There are 15 residues in the CDR3. Trimming took 1 base from V and 0 from J, leaving 9 bases between them. The CDR3 loop is CASSYYSESNYGYTF. CDR3 sequence (DNA): TGTGCCAGCAGTTACTACAGCGAATCTAACTATGGCTACACCTTC.

The CDR3 DNA sequence: TGTGCCAGTAGAGGGGGACAAGCATTTCCTAGCGCCAAAAACATTCAGTACTTC. Translating gives CASRGGQAFPSAKNIQYF. The genes are TRBV19 and TRBJ2-4, with TRBD1 as a possible D gene (6 bases). Germline lookup yields CDR1 LNHDA and CDR2 SQIVND (reference sequence). V lost 6 bases and J lost 1, with 22 bases in between. CDR3 length: 18 amino acids.

The J gene is TRBJ2-4, the V gene TRBV7-6; TRBD1 matches at 7 bases. V gave up 5 bases and J gave up 3 bases; unmatched junction bases: 4. The CDR3 covers 14 residues. CDR1 SGHVS and CDR2 FNYEAQ come from the germline V gene. Written as DNA, the CDR3 is TGTGCCAGCAGCGGAGGACAGGTCAAAAACATTCAGTACTTC. Amino acids: CASSGGQVKNIQYF.

This chain links TRBV5-8 with TRBJ1-1; D perhaps matches TRBD1 (6 bases). Germline V CDR1 and CDR2: SGHTS, YDEGEE. This CDR3 spans 19 amino acids. V was cut by 4 bases and J by 0 bases, with 25 bases left in between. Written as DNA, the CDR3 is TGTGCCAGCAGCCTAAGTCAGGGGCCAGGTCCTATCATGAACACTGAAGCTTTCTTT. Its translation: CASSLSQGPGPIMNTEAFF.

The chain has TRBV10-3 and TRBJ2-7; 7 positions match TRBD1. CDR1 is ENHRY, CDR2 SYGVKD, per germline. The J segment lost 7 bases and the V segment lost 3 bases, leaving 3 bases of the junction unmatched. This CDR3 is 12 amino acids long. The CDR3: CAISEGGGEQYV. The CDR3 coding sequence is TGTGCCATCAGTGAAGGGGGCGGAGAGCAGTACGTC.

The chain combines TRBV2 with TRBJ1-5; no clear D. This CDR3 is built from 12 residues. Germline V gives CDR1 SNHLY, CDR2 FYNNEI. V was clipped by 7 bases and J by 6 bases, with 10 bases between them. The CDR3 region has the DNA TGTGCCAGCACGTGGGCAGGTCAGCCCCAGCATTTT. As protein: CASTWAGQPQHF.

V gene TRBV12-5 combines with J gene TRBJ2-1; D is unclear. Trimming removed 5 bases at V and 5 bases at J, with 10 bases between. Germline CDR1 LGHNT, CDR2 FRNRAP. The length of the CDR3 is 13 residues. This CDR3 is CASGMNYNNEQFF. The CDR3 DNA follows: TGTGCTAGTGGTATGAACTACAACAATGAGCAGTTCTTC.

This rearrangement joins TRBV4-1 to TRBJ2-1; D not certain. CDR1 is MGHRA and CDR2 is YSYEKL in the germline V gene. Trimming stripped 7 bases from V and 0 bases from J, with 16 bases between. The CDR3 length is 16 residues. CDR3 region: CASTEPRARSYNEQFF. DNA of the CDR3: TGCGCCAGCACAGAACCCCGGGCCCGCTCCTACAATGAGCAGTTCTTC.

V usage is TRBV5-6 and J usage is TRBJ2-1; 10 nucleotides agree with TRBD2. This CDR3 spans 15 amino acids. Per germline, CDR1 SGHDT and CDR2 YYEEEE. Trimming removed 4 bases from V and 7 bases from J; junction bases left unmatched: 8. The chain's CDR3 is CASSITSGAGNEQFF. Here the CDR3 DNA reads TGTGCCAGCAGCATCACTAGCGGGGCGGGAAATGAGCAGTTCTTC.

The chain carries TRBV7-8 and TRBJ2-2; 10 bases agree with TRBD2. The CDR3 has 18 residues. The ends lost 5 bases at V and 4 bases at J; junction bases unmatched: 13. Germline values: CDR1 SGHVS, CDR2 FQNEAQ. The CDR3 sequence: CASSLRGAGGPGTGELFF. The CDR3, as DNA: TGTGCCAGCAGCCTCAGAGGAGCGGGGGGGCCGGGCACCGGGGAGCTGTTTTTT.

This chain joins TRBV3-1 (or the pseudogene TRBV3-2) and TRBJ2-5; D unresolved. The V end lost 1 base, the J end lost 0 bases, and 3 bases lay between the germline ends. CDR3 length equals 13 residues. Germline V gene sequence: CDR1 LGHDT, CDR2 YNNKEL (reference sequence). This CDR3 reads CASSQGYQETQYF. CDR3 nucleotides: TGTGCCAGCAGCCAAGGGTACCAAGAGACCCAGTACTTC.

This chain joins TRBV19 and TRBJ2-1; 15 nucleotides agree with TRBD2. Germline assignment: CDR1 LNHDA and CDR2 SQIVND (reference sequence). V was pared by 6 bases and J by 0 bases, with 6 bases of the junction left unmatched. The CDR3 is made up of 18 amino acids. This CDR3 is CASSRTSGGAGSYNEQFF. CDR3 nucleotide sequence: TGTGCCAGTAGCCGGACTAGCGGGGGGGCAGGCTCCTACAATGAGCAGTTCTTC.

The chain couples TRBV19 to TRBJ1-6; no clear D gene. The germline V and J ends were trimmed by 2 bases and 4 bases, with 18 bases remaining between them. The CDR3 sequence is 18 residues long. In germline, CDR1 is LNHDA, CDR2 SQIVND (reference sequence). The CDR3 loop is CASSIRQNPILYNSPLHF. The CDR3 DNA follows: TGTGCCAGTAGTATAAGGCAGAACCCCATATTATATAATTCACCCCTCCACTTT. Full variable domain (outside the CDR3, taken from reference TRBV19 and TRBJ1-6): DGGITQSPKYLFRKEGQNVTLSCEQNLNHDAMYWYRQDPGQGLRLIYYSQIVNDFQKGDIAEGYSVSREKKESFPLTVTSAQKNPTAFYLCASSIRQNPILYNSPLHFGNGTRLTVT.

DNA of the CDR3: TGTGCCAGCAGCCCAGCGGGGGCAGCGGGGGGCCGCACATACGAGCAGTACGTC. Translation gives CASSPAGAAGGRTYEQYV. The genes are TRBV13 and TRBJ2-7; 9 bases are shared with TRBD2. CDR1 and CDR2 (germline): PRHDT, FYEKMQ (reference sequence). V dropped 5 bases and J dropped 4; count of bases not matched to a gene: 18. The CDR3 is 18 amino acids.

This clone was seen just once. The V and J genes are TRBV10-1 and TRBJ2-7, with 7 bases aligning to TRBD2. This CDR3 is built from 15 residues. The J segment lost 1 base and the V segment lost 7 bases, leaving 10 bases of the junction unmatched. Germline lookup yields CDR1 WNHNN and CDR2 SYGVQD (reference sequence). This CDR3 is CASTSGTTPSYEQYF. The DNA for the CDR3 is TGCGCCAGCACCTCCGGGACTACCCCGTCCTACGAGCAGTACTTC.

A single count supports this clone. The chain recombines TRBV5-5 with TRBJ1-6; unclear D gene. The CDR3 covers 16 residues. From germline, CDR1 is SGHKS and CDR2 YYEKEE (reference sequence). V lost 6 bases and J lost 6, with 19 bases in between. The CDR3 DNA is TGTGCCAGCACGAGGCTTCCATGGGAGGCTAATTCACCCCTCCACTTT. Translation: CASTRLPWEANSPLHF.

V and J are TRBV7-9 and TRBJ2-7; D is ambiguous. Germline V gene data show CDR1 as SEHNR and CDR2 as FQNEAQ (reference sequence). The CDR3 extends over 15 amino acids. V lost 0 bases and J 1 base, leaving 10 bases between the germline ends. As DNA, the CDR3 is TGTGCCAGCAGCTTAGCGGATTGGGGTTCCTACGAGCAGTACTTC. Its protein product is CASSLADWGSYEQYF. Complete variable domain (other parts from reference TRBV7-9 and TRBJ2-7): DTGVSQNPRHKITKRGQNVTFRCDPISEHNRLYWYRQTLGQGPEFLTYFQNEAQLEKSRLLSDRFSAERPKGSFSTLEIQRTEQGDSAMYLCASSLADWGSYEQYFGPGTRLTVT.